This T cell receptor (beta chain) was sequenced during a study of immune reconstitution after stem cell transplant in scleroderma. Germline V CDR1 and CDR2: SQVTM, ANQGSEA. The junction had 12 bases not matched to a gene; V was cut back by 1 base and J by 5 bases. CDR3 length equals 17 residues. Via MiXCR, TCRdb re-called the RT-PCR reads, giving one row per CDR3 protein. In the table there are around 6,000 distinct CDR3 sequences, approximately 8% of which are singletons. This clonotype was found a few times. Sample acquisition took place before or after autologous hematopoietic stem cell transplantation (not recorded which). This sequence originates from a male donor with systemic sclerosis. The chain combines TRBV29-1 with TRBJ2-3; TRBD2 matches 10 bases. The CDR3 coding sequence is TGCAGCGTTGAAGTGGCGGCCAGCGGGAGGGCCAGAGATACGCAGTATTTT. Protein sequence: CSVEVAASGRARDTQYF.